This entry features one T cell receptor (beta chain) sequence. The table came from immunoSEQ multiplex PCR; TCRdb's copy has only in-frame clones and leaves some out. The table records 2 million to 2.5 million clones, under 97% of them present only once. This sample was included in a study of shared clonotypes between healthy human individuals. The ends were cut back, 0 bases at V and 0 bases at J, with 14 bases in the middle. CDR1 and CDR2 from the germline V gene are MRHNA and SNTAGT. This CDR3 is built from 18 residues. Specimen: naive CD4+ T cells sorted from blood. Noted subset: CD45RA+ positively selected. The sequence derives from a man aged 18 to 29 in good health. The V and J genes are TRBV6-4 and TRBJ1-4; D remains unclear. The chain's CDR3 is CASSDSITETATNEKLFF. In DNA, the CDR3 is TGTGCCAGCAGTGACTCGATTACTGAAACTGCAACTAATGAAAAACTGTTTTTT.